This T cell receptor beta chain was observed in a study of blood T cells in healthy people across ages. A second PCR of 7 to 11 cycles used a sample-barcoded 5' primer and a J-beta primer mix. TCRdb independently ran MiXCR on the 5' RACE reads; one entry per CDR3 protein. The sample shows 750,000 to 950,000 distinct CDR3 sequences, around 24% of them seen only once. There are a few counts of this clonotype. Compared with germline, one end of the junction differs, possibly owing to a read error. The CDR3 runs 15 residues. The data also belong to a second study, concerning T cells of mothers and their children. That paper adds: It was through the M1S primer of the second PCR that sample barcodes and 2-4 random nucleotides were added.

Sequencing used blood. The J gene is TRBJ1-1, the V gene TRBV6-7; TRBD1 agrees at 7 bases. TRBV6-7 qualifies as an ORF whose function is uncertain. The TCR comes from a boy aged 10-17 years in good health. CDR3 protein: CASSYHQQGNAEAFF. CDR3 coding DNA: TGTGCCAGCAGTTACCACCAACAGGGGAACGCTGAAGCTTTCTTT.